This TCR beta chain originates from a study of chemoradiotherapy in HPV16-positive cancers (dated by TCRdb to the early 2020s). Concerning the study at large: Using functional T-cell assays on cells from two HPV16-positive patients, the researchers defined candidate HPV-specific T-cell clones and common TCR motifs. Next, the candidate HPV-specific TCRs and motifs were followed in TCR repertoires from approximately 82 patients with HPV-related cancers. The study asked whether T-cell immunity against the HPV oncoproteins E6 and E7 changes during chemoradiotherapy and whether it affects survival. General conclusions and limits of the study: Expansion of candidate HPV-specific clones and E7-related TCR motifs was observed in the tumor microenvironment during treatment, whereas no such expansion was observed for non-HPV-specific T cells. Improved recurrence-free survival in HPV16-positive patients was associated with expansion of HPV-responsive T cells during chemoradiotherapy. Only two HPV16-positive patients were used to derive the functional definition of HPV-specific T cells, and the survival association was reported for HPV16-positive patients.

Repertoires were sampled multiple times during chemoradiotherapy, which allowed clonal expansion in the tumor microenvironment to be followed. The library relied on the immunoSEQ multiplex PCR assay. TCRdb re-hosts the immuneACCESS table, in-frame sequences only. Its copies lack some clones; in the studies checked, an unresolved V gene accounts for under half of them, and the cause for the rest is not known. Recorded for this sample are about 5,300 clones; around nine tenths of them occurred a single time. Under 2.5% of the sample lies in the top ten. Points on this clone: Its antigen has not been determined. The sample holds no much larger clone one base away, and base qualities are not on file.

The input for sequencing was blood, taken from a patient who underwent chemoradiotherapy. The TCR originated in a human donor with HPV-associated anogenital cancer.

DNA sequence: TGTGCCAGCAGTAGAAGCGGGAGAGAGACCCAGTACTTC. It is translated as CASSRSGRETQYF. This receptor chain uses TRBV6-5 and TRBJ2-5; the junction holds 8 bases that match TRBD2. From the cysteine up to the phenylalanine, the CDR3 has a length of 13 residues. The sequence is cut down to CDR3 DNA, 39 bases in frame from base 1. CDR1 and CDR2, looked up from the germline V gene, are MNHEY and SVGAGI. Compared with germline, V lacks 5 bases and J lacks 4 bases; bases without a gene match: 3.